The following is a T cell receptor (beta chain) sequence with its context. Generated by immunoSEQ multiplex PCR, the TCRdb table keeps only in-frame clones and is missing some. Of 84,000 or so clones listed, 75% to 95% are singletons. This CDR3 contains 13 residues. V lost 6 bases to trimming and J lost 0 bases, with 8 bases between them. The data originate from a study of control samples from healthy donors and cancer patients. The chain is built from TRBV12-3 or TRBV12-4 and TRBJ1-1; D call uncertain. The sequence came from a man aged 45-65 years in good health. Material: blood. The CDR3 loop reads CASRSTVNTEAFF. The DNA of the CDR3 is TGTGCCAGCAGATCGACGGTGAACACTGAAGCTTTCTTT.